This TCR beta chain was captured in a study of blood T cell repertoires in COVID-19. Clones were read by immunoSEQ multiplex PCR, and TCRdb kept only the in-frame ones, dropping some. The table lists about 380,000 clones, around 84% of them singletons, with about 1% in the top ten. Germline V gene sequence: CDR1 LNHDA, CDR2 SQIVND (reference sequence). V gave up 1 base and J gave up 12 bases; unmatched junction bases: 3. This CDR3 is built from 14 residues. Sequencing was carried out using peripheral blood. This clonotype was sampled from a human donor with acute or convalescent COVID-19. The donor label of this sample is uncertain. The genes are TRBV19 and TRBJ2-6, with TRBD1 identical over 10 bases. CDR3: CASSIGGQGGVLTF. For the CDR3, the DNA is TGTGCCAGTAGTATAGGAGGACAGGGGGGCGTCCTGACTTTC.